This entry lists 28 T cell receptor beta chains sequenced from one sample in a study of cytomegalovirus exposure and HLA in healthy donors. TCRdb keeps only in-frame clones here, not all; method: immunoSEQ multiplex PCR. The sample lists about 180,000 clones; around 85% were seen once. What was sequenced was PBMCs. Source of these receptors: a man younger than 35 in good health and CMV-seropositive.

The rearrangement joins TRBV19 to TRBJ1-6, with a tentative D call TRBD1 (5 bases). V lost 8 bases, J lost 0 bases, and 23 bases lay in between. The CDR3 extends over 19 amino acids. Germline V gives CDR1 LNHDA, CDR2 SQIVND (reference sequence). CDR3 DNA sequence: TGTGCCAGTGCCCCGTCCAGGACAAGACTTAGCTCCTATAATTCACCCCTCCACTTT. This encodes CASAPSRTRLSSYNSPLHF. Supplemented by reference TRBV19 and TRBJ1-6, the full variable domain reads DGGITQSPKYLFRKEGQNVTLSCEQNLNHDAMYWYRQDPGQGLRLIYYSQIVNDFQKGDIAEGYSVSREKKESFPLTVTSAQKNPTAFYLCASAPSRTRLSSYNSPLHFGNGTRLTVT.

DNA of the CDR3: TGTGCCAGCACCCCCGGCGGGTCCAATGAGCAGTTCTTC. Its translation: CASTPGGSNEQFF. The chain combines TRBV28 with TRBJ2-1, with D maybe TRBD2 (5 bases). From germline, CDR1 is MDHEN and CDR2 SYDVKM. The V end was cut by 7 bases, the J end by 6 bases, with 13 bases between. CDR3 length: 13 residues.

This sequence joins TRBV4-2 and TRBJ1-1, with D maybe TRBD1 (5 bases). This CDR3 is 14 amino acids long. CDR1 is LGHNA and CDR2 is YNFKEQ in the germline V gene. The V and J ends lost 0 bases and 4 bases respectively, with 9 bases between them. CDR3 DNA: TGTGCCAGCAGCCAAGACTTGGGGGGCACTGAAGCTTTCTTT. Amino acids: CASSQDLGGTEAFF.

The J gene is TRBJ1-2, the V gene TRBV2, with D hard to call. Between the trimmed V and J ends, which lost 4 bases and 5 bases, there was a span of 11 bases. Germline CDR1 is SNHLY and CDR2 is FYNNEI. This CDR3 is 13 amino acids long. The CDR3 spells CASSAPSGYGYTF. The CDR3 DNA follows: TGTGCCAGCAGTGCCCCCAGCGGGTATGGCTACACCTTC.

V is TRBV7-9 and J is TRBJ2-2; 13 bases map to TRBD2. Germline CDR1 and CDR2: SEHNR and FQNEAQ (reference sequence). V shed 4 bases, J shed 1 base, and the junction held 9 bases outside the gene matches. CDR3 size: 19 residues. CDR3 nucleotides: TGTGCCAGCAGCTCTTGGAGGACTAGCGGGAGTCGGAACACCGGGGAGCTGTTTTTT. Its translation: CASSSWRTSGSRNTGELFF.

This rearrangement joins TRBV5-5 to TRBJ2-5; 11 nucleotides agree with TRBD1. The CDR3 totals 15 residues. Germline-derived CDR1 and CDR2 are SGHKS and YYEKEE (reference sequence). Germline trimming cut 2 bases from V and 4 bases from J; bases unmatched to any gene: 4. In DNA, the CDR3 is TGTGCCAGCAGCTTCCCGGGACAGGGGGGAGAGACCCAGTACTTC. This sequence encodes CASSFPGQGGETQYF.

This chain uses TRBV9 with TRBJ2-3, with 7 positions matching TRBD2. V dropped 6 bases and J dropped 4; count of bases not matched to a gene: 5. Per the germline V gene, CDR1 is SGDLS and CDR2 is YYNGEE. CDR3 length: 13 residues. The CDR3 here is CASTSGTSDTQYF. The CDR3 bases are TGTGCCAGCACGAGCGGGACGTCAGATACGCAGTATTTT.

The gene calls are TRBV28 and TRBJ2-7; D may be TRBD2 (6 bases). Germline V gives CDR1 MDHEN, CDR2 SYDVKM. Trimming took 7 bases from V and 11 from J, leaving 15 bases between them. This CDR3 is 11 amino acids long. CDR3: CASTLGGSKYF. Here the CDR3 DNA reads TGTGCCAGCACCCTCGGGGGAAGTAAGTACTTC.

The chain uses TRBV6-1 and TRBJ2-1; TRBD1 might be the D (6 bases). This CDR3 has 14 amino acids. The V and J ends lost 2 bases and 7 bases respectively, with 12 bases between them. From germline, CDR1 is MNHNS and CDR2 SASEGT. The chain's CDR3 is CASSEYRVANEQFF. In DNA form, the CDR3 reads TGTGCCAGCAGTGAATACAGGGTGGCAAATGAGCAGTTCTTC.

The CDR3 coding sequence is TGCGCCAGCAGCTTGATAGCGACTAGCGGGCGGTACAATGAGCAGTTCTTC. Its protein product is CASSLIATSGRYNEQFF. The J gene is TRBJ2-1, the V gene TRBV5-1; 10 bases are shared with TRBD2. The CDR3 spans 17 residues. Per the germline V gene, CDR1 is SGHRS and CDR2 is YFSETQ. V dropped 1 base and J dropped 4; count of bases not matched to a gene: 8. Filled out from reference TRBV5-1 and TRBJ2-1, the complete variable domain reads KAGVTQTPRYLIKTRGQQVTLSCSPISGHRSVSWYQQTPGQGLQFLFEYFSETQRNKGNFPGRFSGRQFSNSRSEMNVSTLELGDSALYLCASSLIATSGRYNEQFFGPGTRLTVL.

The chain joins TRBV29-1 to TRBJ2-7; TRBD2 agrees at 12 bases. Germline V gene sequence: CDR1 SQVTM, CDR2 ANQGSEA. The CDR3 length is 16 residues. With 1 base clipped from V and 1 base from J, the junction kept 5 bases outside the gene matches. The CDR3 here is CSVEGLGTSGSYEQYF. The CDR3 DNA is TGCAGCGTTGAAGGTCTTGGGACTAGCGGGTCCTACGAGCAGTACTTC.

The CDR3 coding sequence is TGCGCCAGCAGCCTGCTTGACATGCCGGACGAGCAGTACTTC. Translating it yields CASSLLDMPDEQYF. The rearrangement uses TRBV5-1 and TRBJ2-7; no clear D gene. CDR1 and CDR2 from the germline V gene are SGHRS and YFSETQ. The CDR3 extends over 14 amino acids. Trimming took off 4 bases at V and 5 bases at J, with 16 bases between the two ends.

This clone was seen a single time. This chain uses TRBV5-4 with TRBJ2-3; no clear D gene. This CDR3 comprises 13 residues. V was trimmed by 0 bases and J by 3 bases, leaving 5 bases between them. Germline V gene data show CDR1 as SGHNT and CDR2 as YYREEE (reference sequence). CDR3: CASSLAETDTQYF. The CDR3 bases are TGTGCCAGCAGCTTGGCTGAGACAGATACGCAGTATTTT. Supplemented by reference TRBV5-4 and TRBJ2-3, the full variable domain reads ETGVTQSPTHLIKTRGQQVTLRCSSQSGHNTVSWYQQALGQGPQFIFQYYREEENGRGNFPPRFSGLQFPNYSSELNVNALELDDSALYLCASSLAETDTQYFGPGTRLTVL.

CDR3 amino acids: CASSKRQGANYGYTF. The CDR3 nucleotides read TGTGCCAGCAGCAAAAGACAGGGGGCGAACTATGGCTACACCTTC. The chain couples TRBV27 to TRBJ1-2; 10 bases match TRBD1. This CDR3 has 15 amino acids. CDR1 is MNHEY, CDR2 SMNVEV, per germline (reference sequence). V lost 6 bases, J lost 2 bases, and 6 bases stayed unmatched.

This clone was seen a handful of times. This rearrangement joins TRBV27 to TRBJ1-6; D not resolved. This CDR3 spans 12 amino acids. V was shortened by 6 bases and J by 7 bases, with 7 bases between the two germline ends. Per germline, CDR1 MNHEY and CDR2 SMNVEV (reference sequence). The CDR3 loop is CASSELNSPLHF. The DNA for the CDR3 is TGTGCCAGCAGCGAGTTAAATTCACCCCTCCACTTT.

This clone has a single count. DNA for the CDR3: TGTGCCAGCAGCTTGGAGGCAGTGGGCGGCTACACCTTC. Protein sequence: CASSLEAVGGYTF. The V gene is TRBV5-5, the J gene TRBJ1-2; unclear D gene. This CDR3 region has 13 residues. V lost 0 bases, J lost 8 bases, and 11 bases lay in between. Germline V gene data show CDR1 as SGHKS and CDR2 as YYEKEE (reference sequence).

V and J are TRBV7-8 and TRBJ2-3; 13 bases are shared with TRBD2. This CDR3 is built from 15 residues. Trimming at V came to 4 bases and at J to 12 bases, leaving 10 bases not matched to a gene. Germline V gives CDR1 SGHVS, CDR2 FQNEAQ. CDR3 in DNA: TGTGCCAGCAGCTCTGTAGGACTAGCGGGAGAGATACAGTATTTT. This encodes CASSSVGLAGEIQYF.

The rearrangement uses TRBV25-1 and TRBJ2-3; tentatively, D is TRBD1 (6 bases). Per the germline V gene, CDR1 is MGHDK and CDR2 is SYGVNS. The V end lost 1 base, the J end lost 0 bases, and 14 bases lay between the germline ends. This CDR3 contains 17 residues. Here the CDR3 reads CASSESLGAGSTDTQYF. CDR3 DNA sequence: TGTGCCAGCAGTGAATCACTGGGGGCAGGTAGCACAGATACGCAGTATTTT.

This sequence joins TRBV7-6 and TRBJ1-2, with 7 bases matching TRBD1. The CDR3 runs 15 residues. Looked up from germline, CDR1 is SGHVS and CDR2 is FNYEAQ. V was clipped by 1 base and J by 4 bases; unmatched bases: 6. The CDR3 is CASSLGAGQFYGYTF. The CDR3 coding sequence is TGTGCCAGCAGCTTAGGTGCGGGACAGTTCTATGGCTACACCTTC.

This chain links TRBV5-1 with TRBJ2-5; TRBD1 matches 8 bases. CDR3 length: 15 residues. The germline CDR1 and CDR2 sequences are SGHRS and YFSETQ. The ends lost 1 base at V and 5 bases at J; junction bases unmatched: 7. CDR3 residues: CASSLSGRGPETQYF. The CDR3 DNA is TGCGCCAGCAGCTTGTCCGGCAGGGGGCCGGAGACCCAGTACTTC.

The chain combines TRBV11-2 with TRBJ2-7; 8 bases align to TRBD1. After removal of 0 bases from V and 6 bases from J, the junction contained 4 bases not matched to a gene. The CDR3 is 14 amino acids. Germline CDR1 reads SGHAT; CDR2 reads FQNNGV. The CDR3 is CASSLESTGGEQYF. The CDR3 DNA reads TGTGCCAGCAGCTTAGAGTCTACAGGGGGCGAGCAGTACTTC.

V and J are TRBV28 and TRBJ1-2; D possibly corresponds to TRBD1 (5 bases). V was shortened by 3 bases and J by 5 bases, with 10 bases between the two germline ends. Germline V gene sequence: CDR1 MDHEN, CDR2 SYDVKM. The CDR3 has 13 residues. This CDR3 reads CASSFRQFYGYTF. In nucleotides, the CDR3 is TGTGCCAGCAGTTTCAGACAGTTTTATGGCTACACCTTC.

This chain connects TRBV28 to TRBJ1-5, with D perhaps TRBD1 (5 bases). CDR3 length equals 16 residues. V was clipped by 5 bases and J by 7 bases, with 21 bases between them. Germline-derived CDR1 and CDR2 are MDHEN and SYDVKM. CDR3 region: CASSLGGVVGYQPQHF. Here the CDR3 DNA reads TGTGCCAGCAGTCTGGGAGGGGTGGTGGGTTACCAGCCCCAGCATTTT.

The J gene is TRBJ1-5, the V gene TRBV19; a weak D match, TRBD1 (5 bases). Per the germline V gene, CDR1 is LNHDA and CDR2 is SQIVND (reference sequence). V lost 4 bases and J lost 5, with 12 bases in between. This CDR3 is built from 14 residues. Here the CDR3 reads CASSNTGTDQPQHF. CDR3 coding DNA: TGTGCCAGTAGTAACACAGGTACCGATCAGCCCCAGCATTTT.

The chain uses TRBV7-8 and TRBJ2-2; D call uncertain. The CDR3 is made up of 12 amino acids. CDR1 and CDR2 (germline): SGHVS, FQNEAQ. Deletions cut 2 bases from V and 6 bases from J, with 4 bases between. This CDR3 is CASSLRAGELFF. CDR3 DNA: TGTGCCAGCAGCTTACGTGCCGGGGAGCTGTTTTTT.

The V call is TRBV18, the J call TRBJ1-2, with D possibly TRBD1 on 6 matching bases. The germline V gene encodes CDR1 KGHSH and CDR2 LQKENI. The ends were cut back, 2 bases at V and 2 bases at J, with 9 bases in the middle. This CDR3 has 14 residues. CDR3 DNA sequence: TGTGCCAGCTCACCATCCGGACAGAACTATGGCTACACCTTC. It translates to CASSPSGQNYGYTF.

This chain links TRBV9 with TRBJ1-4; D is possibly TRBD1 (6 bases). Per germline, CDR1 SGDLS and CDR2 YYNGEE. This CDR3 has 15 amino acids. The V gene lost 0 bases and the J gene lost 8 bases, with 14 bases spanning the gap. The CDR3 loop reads CASSVAGGFGEKLFF. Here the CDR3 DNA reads TGTGCCAGCAGCGTAGCTGGGGGCTTCGGAGAAAAACTGTTTTTT.

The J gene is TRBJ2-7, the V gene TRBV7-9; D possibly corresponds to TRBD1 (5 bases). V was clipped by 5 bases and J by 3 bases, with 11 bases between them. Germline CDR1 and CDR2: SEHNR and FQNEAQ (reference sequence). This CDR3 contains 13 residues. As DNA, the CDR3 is TGTGCCAGCAGCCGAGACAGAGACTACGAGCAGTACTTC. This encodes CASSRDRDYEQYF.